Below, one T cell receptor (beta chain) is given with its context. The antigen is undetermined. Each CDR3 protein gets one entry after TCRdb re-called the reads with MiXCR. The profile covers fewer than 65,000 distinct CDR3 sequences, with 20% to 25% appearing a single time and around a quarter taken by the ten largest. This specimen comes from a study of T cell repertoires in cytomegalovirus infection. About the research overall: Shared public TCR beta signatures pointed to both CMV infection and a matching HLA type.

J gave up 7 bases and V 5 bases, and 5 bases lay outside the gene matches. This CDR3 is built from 14 residues. CDR1 MGHRA and CDR2 YSYEKL come from the germline V gene. The J gene is TRBJ2-2, the V gene TRBV4-1; TRBD1 matches 9 bases. The clonotype was recovered from a human donor in good health (CMV status not recorded). Some clones in this sample may be carry-over from other donors' samples. The specimen comprised CD8+ T cells from cultured PBMCs, sampled from culture after CMV antigen stimulation. The CDR3 is CASSYRGHGGELFF. The CDR3 DNA reads TGCGCCAGCAGCTACAGGGGGCATGGCGGGGAGCTGTTTTTT.